This entry concerns a single TCR beta chain. The data belong to a study of patients and donors after allogeneic stem cell transplantation. A single record per CDR3 protein comes from TCRdb applying MiXCR to the RT-PCR reads. This sample has a few hundred thousand distinct CDR3 sequences, with about 38% found just once. This TCR was recovered from a human donor who was either an allogeneic HSCT recipient or a stem cell or donor lymphocyte infusion donor (not recorded which). It is not recorded whose cells these are; they may come from a transplant donor. Sequences were obtained from blood, either unsorted or a sorted T cell fraction (not recorded which).

CDR3: CASSQEAGSYEQYF. The CDR3 coding sequence is TGCGCCAGCAGCCAAGAAGCAGGGTCATACGAGCAGTACTTC. J is TRBJ2-7 and V is TRBV4-1; maybe TRBD1 (5 bases). CDR1 is MGHRA, CDR2 YSYEKL, per germline. The CDR3 spans 14 residues. V lost 0 bases and J lost 4, with 10 bases in between.